This paragraph reports one TCR beta chain. The data originate from a study of blood T cell repertoires in COVID-19. At the level of the study: The United States, Italy and Spain were the sources of the acute and convalescent COVID-19 samples.

In the original workflow: Amplified reference gene primers provided the basis for estimating nucleated cell counts. Assay used: immunoSEQ multiplex PCR; TCRdb lists only in-frame clones, some missing. V and J calls and clone size are as listed in that table; D and trimming were resolved from the DNA. Among a few hundred thousand clones listed, about four fifths were seen once. With V trimmed by 0 bases and J by 5 bases, 9 bases remained unmatched. CDR3 size: 17 residues. Germline assignment: CDR1 MGHRA and CDR2 YSYEKL. Participants' reported clinical history set cohort assignment. Exposed volunteers were people who met a COVID-19 case within 2 weeks before study entry.

The chain employs TRBV4-1 and TRBJ1-4; 7 bases are a match to TRBD1. Sequencing used PBMCs or T cells enriched from blood (not recorded which). The TCR originated in a man aged 40-49 years who had been exposed to COVID-19. This chain's CDR3 is CASSQDATGVGNEKLFF. The CDR3 DNA reads as TGCGCCAGCAGCCAAGACGCAACAGGGGTTGGGAATGAAAAACTGTTTTTT.